These T cell receptor beta chains were read from a single sample in a study of T cells in localized non-small cell lung cancer. Method: immunoSEQ multiplex PCR; TCRdb's copy keeps in-frame clones and lacks some. The table shows roughly 30,000 clones, with 91% occurring only once. Sample: peripheral blood, taken before any cancer treatment. The receptors derive from a female donor aged 60 or older with stage I lung adenocarcinoma. Both conserved end residues are part of each CDR3. A D gene is named only where the DNA matches it firmly. Size tells how often a clone was seen (once, few, many) or the class of an expanded clone, and some rows leave it out.

v_gene	d_gene	j_gene	abundance	CDR3aa	CDR3nt
TRBV28	.	TRBJ1-1	.	CATRGGPSAFF	TGTGCCACTCGGGGAGGACCATCAGCTTTCTTT
TRBV7-9	.	TRBJ2-3	.	CASSFNRETTDTQYF	TGTGCCAGCAGCTTCAACCGGGAGACCACAGATACGCAGTATTTT
TRBV18	TRBD1	TRBJ2-1	.	CASSPGTAYNEQFF	TGTGCCAGCTCACCAGGGACAGCATACAATGAGCAGTTCTTC
TRBV5-1	TRBD1	TRBJ2-1	once	CASSLEQGSYNEQFF	TGCGCCAGCAGCTTGGAACAGGGGTCCTACAATGAGCAGTTCTTC
TRBV5-1	.	TRBJ2-3	.	CASTNPTTDTQYF	TGCGCCAGCACCAACCCGACGACAGATACGCAGTATTTT
TRBV6-1	.	TRBJ1-4	.	CASSDYSNEKLFF	TGTGCCAGCAGTGATTATAGCAATGAAAAACTGTTTTTT
TRBV9	.	TRBJ2-7	.	CASSDSGGAYEQYF	TGTGCCAGCAGCGACAGCGGAGGAGCCTACGAGCAGTACTTC
TRBV27	TRBD1	TRBJ1-6	.	CASSPTDRVSPLHF	TGTGCCAGCAGTCCGACCGACAGGGTTTCACCCCTCCACTTT
TRBV6-6	.	TRBJ2-7	.	CASTSGSSYEQYF	TGTGCCAGCACGAGCGGAAGTTCCTACGAGCAGTACTTC
TRBV6-6	TRBD2	TRBJ2-5	.	CASSLRRTSVGTQYF	TGTGCCAGCAGTCTCCGAAGGACTAGTGTGGGGACCCAGTACTTC
TRBV7-8	.	TRBJ1-5	once	CASSWDSRGGNQPQHF	TGTGCCAGCAGCTGGGACTCAAGGGGCGGCAATCAGCCCCAGCATTTT
TRBV6-5	.	TRBJ2-3	.	CASRGIGKLADTQYF	TGTGCCAGCAGGGGGATTGGGAAACTAGCAGATACGCAGTATTTT
TRBV10-2	TRBD2	TRBJ2-2	.	CASSESGGTKTGELFF	TGCGCCAGCAGTGAGTCCGGTGGGACTAAAACCGGGGAGCTGTTTTTT
TRBV28	.	TRBJ2-1	.	CATIRNTGSYNEQFF	TGTGCCACTATTCGCAATACGGGCTCCTACAATGAGCAGTTCTTC
TRBV6-1	.	TRBJ1-2	.	CASVQQGLRVGYTF	TGTGCCAGCGTCCAACAGGGACTACGGGTTGGCTACACCTTC
TRBV19	.	TRBJ2-7	.	CASSIQVRAPYEQYF	TGTGCCAGTAGTATCCAGGTCAGGGCTCCCTACGAGCAGTACTTC
TRBV7-9	.	TRBJ2-5	.	CASSLAGAIETQYF	TGTGCCAGCAGCTTAGCAGGGGCCATAGAGACCCAGTACTTC
TRBV7-2	TRBD1	TRBJ1-5	once	CASSRQGRGNQPQHF	TGTGCCAGCAGCCGACAGGGTCGGGGCAATCAGCCCCAGCATTTT
TRBV7-8	TRBD1	TRBJ1-1	.	CASSLQGGLDTEAFF	TGTGCCAGCAGCCTACAGGGGGGACTGGACACTGAAGCTTTCTTT
TRBV29-1	.	TRBJ2-1	.	CSGQVANEQFF	TGCAGCGGGCAGGTGGCAAATGAGCAGTTCTTC
TRBV28	TRBD1	TRBJ2-7	.	CASSSPGQGYEQYF	TGTGCCAGCAGTTCTCCGGGACAGGGGTACGAGCAGTACTTC
TRBV7-3	.	TRBJ2-5	.	CASSVSTGPSWTQYF	TGTGCCAGCAGCGTTTCTACGGGGCCCTCATGGACCCAGTACTTC
TRBV18	TRBD1	TRBJ2-6	.	CASSTSSGGTGANVLTF	TGTGCCAGCTCAACCAGCTCAGGGGGCACTGGGGCCAACGTCCTGACTTTC
TRBV28	.	TRBJ2-1	.	CASSPFHNEQFF	TGTGCCAGCAGTCCGTTCCACAATGAGCAGTTCTTC
TRBV4-1	.	TRBJ1-5	.	CASSQDSSNQPQHF	TGCGCCAGCAGCCAAGATAGTAGTAATCAGCCCCAGCATTTT
TRBV30	TRBD1	TRBJ1-5	.	CAWSGGGSQPQHF	TGTGCCTGGAGTGGAGGGGGCTCTCAGCCCCAGCATTTT
TRBV19	.	TRBJ1-5	.	CASSIEGQPQHF	TGTGCCAGTAGTATCGAGGGCCAGCCCCAGCATTTT
TRBV7-7	TRBD1	TRBJ2-2	.	CASQQGADTGELFF	TGTGCTAGCCAGCAGGGGGCCGACACCGGGGAGCTGTTTTTT
TRBV28	.	TRBJ2-3	.	CASSPPPTQYF	TGTGCCAGCAGTCCCCCCCCTACGCAGTATTTT
TRBV18	.	TRBJ2-2	.	CASSRDLNTGELFF	TGTGCCAGCTCACGAGACTTGAACACCGGGGAGCTGTTTTTT